This T cell receptor beta chain came from a study of blood T cell repertoires in COVID-19. Whole-study context: The origin of the acute and convalescent COVID-19 samples was the United States, Italy and Spain. PBMCs, B-cell-depleted T cells, or T cells provided the cDNA or gDNA that made up the material.

In the study's own analysis: By means of reference gene primer amplification, nucleated cell counts were estimated. Generated by immunoSEQ multiplex PCR, the TCRdb table keeps only in-frame clones and is missing some. The V and J calls and clone size were taken over from that table, and D and trimming were inferred from the DNA. The sample records a few hundred thousand clones, 86% being singletons. The CDR3 runs to 13 residues. CDR1 is SGHTA, CDR2 FQGTGA, per germline. The V end lost 5 bases, the J end lost 10 bases, and 15 bases lay between the germline ends. The sequenced sample consisted of peripheral blood. The V and J genes are TRBV7-3 and TRBJ2-1; weak D call: TRBD1 (5 bases). The origin of this receptor is a woman aged 30 to 39 with active or convalescent COVID-19. This chain's CDR3 is CASSNGFAGEQFF. For the CDR3, the DNA is TGTGCCAGCAGCAACGGATTTGCAGGGGAGCAGTTCTTC.